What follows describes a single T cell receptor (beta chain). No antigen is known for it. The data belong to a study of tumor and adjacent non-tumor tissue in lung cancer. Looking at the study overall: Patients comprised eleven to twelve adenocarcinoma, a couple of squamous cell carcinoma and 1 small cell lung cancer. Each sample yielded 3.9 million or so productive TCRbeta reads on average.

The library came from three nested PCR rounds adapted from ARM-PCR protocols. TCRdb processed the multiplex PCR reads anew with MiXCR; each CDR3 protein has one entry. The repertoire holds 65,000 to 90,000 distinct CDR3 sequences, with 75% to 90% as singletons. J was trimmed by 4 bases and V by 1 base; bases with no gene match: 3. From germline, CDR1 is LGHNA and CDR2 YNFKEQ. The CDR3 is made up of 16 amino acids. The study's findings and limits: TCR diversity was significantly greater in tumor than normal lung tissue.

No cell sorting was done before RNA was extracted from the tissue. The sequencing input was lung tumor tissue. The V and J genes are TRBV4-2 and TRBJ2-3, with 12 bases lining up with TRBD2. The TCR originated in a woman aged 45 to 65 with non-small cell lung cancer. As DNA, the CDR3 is TGTGCCAGCAGCCAAGTGAGACTAGCGGGAGCAGATACGCAGTATTTT. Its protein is CASSQVRLAGADTQYF.